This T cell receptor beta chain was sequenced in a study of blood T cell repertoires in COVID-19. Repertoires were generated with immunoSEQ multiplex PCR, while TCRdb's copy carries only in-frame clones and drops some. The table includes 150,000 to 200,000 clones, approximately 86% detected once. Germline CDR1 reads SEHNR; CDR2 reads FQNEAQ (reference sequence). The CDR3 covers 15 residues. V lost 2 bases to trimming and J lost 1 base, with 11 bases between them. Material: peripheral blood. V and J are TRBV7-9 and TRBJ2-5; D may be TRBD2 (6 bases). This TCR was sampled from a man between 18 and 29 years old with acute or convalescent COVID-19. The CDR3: CASSLRAGFQETQYF. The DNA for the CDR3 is TGTGCCAGCAGCTTAAGGGCGGGATTCCAAGAGACCCAGTACTTC. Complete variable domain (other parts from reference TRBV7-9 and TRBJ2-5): DTGVSQNPRHKITKRGQNVTFRCDPISEHNRLYWYRQTLGQGPEFLTYFQNEAQLEKSRLLSDRFSAERPKGSFSTLEIQRTEQGDSAMYLCASSLRAGFQETQYFGPGTRLLVL.